The entry that follows covers one T cell receptor (beta chain) sequence. The data were taken from a study of cytomegalovirus exposure and HLA in healthy donors. Overall study context: Earlier findings included some 120 million unique TCR beta sequences obtained from about 179 million T cells.

Germline V lookup: CDR1 SGHRS, CDR2 YFSETQ. The trim removed 4 bases at V and 4 bases at J, leaving 7 bases unmatched. The CDR3 totals 15 residues. PCR was performed using 60 Vbeta and 13 Jbeta primers. Using immunoSEQ multiplex PCR, the repertoire was profiled, and TCRdb retains in-frame clones only, with some absent. Of 150,000 or so clones listed, over 65% were seen once; the top ten hold about 13%. The sample comprised PBMCs. This chain links TRBV5-1 with TRBJ1-3; TRBD1 aligns across 8 bases. This clonotype was sampled from a man aged 35 to 55 in good health and CMV-seropositive. The CDR3 sequence is CASSQSRGLGNTIYF. CDR3 in DNA: TGCGCCAGCAGCCAATCCAGGGGGCTCGGAAACACCATATATTTT.